One and the same sample provided the 9 T cell receptor beta chains below, sequenced in a study of ipilimumab plus nivolumab after autologous stem cell transplantation. The repertoire was sequenced with immunoSEQ multiplex PCR; TCRdb's copy has only in-frame clones and lacks some. The sample comprises approximately 15,000 clones, around four fifths of which are singletons, and roughly 10% rests with the top ten. The source was PBMCs, collected in a trial of ipilimumab plus nivolumab as post-transplant consolidation. Every receptor here comes from a male donor with diffuse large B-cell lymphoma.

This clone occurred once. The CDR3 coding sequence is TGTGCCAGCAGTGTAGAGCGGCAAGAGACCCAGTACTTC. Amino acid sequence: CASSVERQETQYF. The gene calls are TRBV2 and TRBJ2-5, with D perhaps TRBD2 (5 bases). Trimming stripped 4 bases from V and 2 bases from J, with 8 bases between. Germline V CDR1 and CDR2: SNHLY, FYNNEI. This CDR3 region has 13 residues. Complete variable domain (other parts from reference TRBV2 and TRBJ2-5): EPEVTQTPSHQVTQMGQEVILRCVPISNHLYFYWYRQILGQKVEFLVSFYNNEISEKSEIFDDQFSVERPDGSNFTLKIRSTKLEDSAMYFCASSVERQETQYFGPGTRLLVL.

The chain employs TRBV7-2 and TRBJ1-2, with 7 bases that match TRBD1. The CDR3 totals 12 residues. V lost 5 bases and J lost 8; bases outside the gene matches: 5. Germline V gene data show CDR1 as SGHTA and CDR2 as FQGNSA. This CDR3 is CASSPDRRGYTF. CDR3 sequence (DNA): TGTGCCAGCAGCCCGGACAGGCGGGGCTACACCTTC.

The chain links TRBV19 to TRBJ1-5, with a weak D call TRBD1 (5 bases). The germline V gene has CDR1 LNHDA and CDR2 SQIVND (reference sequence). This CDR3 spans 16 amino acids. Trimming stripped 6 bases from V and 2 bases from J, with 17 bases between. CDR3 nucleotide sequence: TGTGCCAGTAGGCCTACCCCGGGGGGAGGCAATCAGCCCCAGCATTTT. Translation gives CASRPTPGGGNQPQHF.

The gene calls are TRBV2 and TRBJ1-1; TRBD1 might be the D (5 bases). V lost 2 bases and J 4 bases, leaving 14 bases between the germline ends. In germline, CDR1 is SNHLY, CDR2 FYNNEI. This CDR3 spans 15 amino acids. The DNA of the CDR3 is TGTGCCAGCAGTGAACCTGGGCTTAGGGGCACTGAAGCTTTCTTT. This gives the protein CASSEPGLRGTEAFF.

The chain joins TRBV18 to TRBJ2-3; D might be TRBD1 (6 bases). The CDR3 covers 14 residues. In germline, CDR1 is KGHSH, CDR2 LQKENI. V was cut by 5 bases and J by 10 bases, with 19 bases left in between. The CDR3 spells CASSIGQGLWAQYF. The CDR3 nucleotides are TGTGCCAGCTCAATCGGTCAGGGGTTATGGGCGCAGTATTTT.

The chain employs TRBV30 and TRBJ2-5, with D possibly matching TRBD1 (5 bases). Germline CDR1 is GTSNPN and CDR2 is SVGIG (reference sequence). Trimming took off 7 bases at V and 7 bases at J, with 19 bases between the two ends. The CDR3 is made up of 13 amino acids. Written as DNA, the CDR3 is TGTGCCTTCACGATGAAGGGGTTGGCGACCCAGTACTTC. Amino acid sequence: CAFTMKGLATQYF.

CDR3 sequence reads: CASSIDRATEAFF. In nucleotides, the CDR3 is TGTGCCAGTAGTATCGACAGGGCCACTGAAGCTTTCTTT. The chain couples TRBV19 to TRBJ1-1, with 7 bases that match TRBD1. In germline, CDR1 is LNHDA, CDR2 SQIVND (reference sequence). V lost 3 bases to trimming and J lost 4 bases; unmatched junction nucleotides: 2. The CDR3 is made up of 13 amino acids.

J is TRBJ1-2 and V is TRBV19; D is uncertain. CDR3 length: 14 residues. V shed 7 bases and J shed 8 bases, with 20 bases lying between them. Germline CDR1 is LNHDA and CDR2 is SQIVND (reference sequence). The CDR3 here is CASNLREGRVGYTF. The CDR3 nucleotides read TGTGCCAGTAACTTGAGGGAGGGCCGTGTGGGCTACACCTTC.

This clone has a single count. The chain couples TRBV5-1 to TRBJ2-1; 10 bases are a match to TRBD2. CDR3 length: 15 residues. Per germline, CDR1 SGHRS and CDR2 YFSETQ. The ends lost 3 bases at V and 7 bases at J; junction bases unmatched: 7. CDR3 sequence reads: CASSSLAGGANEQFF. CDR3 nucleotide sequence: TGCGCCAGCAGCTCGTTAGCGGGGGGCGCGAATGAGCAGTTCTTC. Complete variable domain (other parts from reference TRBV5-1 and TRBJ2-1): KAGVTQTPRYLIKTRGQQVTLSCSPISGHRSVSWYQQTPGQGLQFLFEYFSETQRNKGNFPGRFSGRQFSNSRSEMNVSTLELGDSALYLCASSSLAGGANEQFFGPGTRLTVL.